The next 13 T cell receptor beta chains were all read from a single sample in a study of cytomegalovirus exposure and HLA in healthy donors. A multiplex PCR was run with 60 Vbeta primers and 13 Jbeta primers. This table comes from immunoSEQ multiplex PCR, and its TCRdb copy is limited to in-frame clones, with some not included. The data show around 200,000 clones, around 79% seen once. Sequenced sample: PBMCs. The receptors were gathered from a young woman in good health and CMV-seronegative.

This clone was seen just once. The chain has TRBV4-3 and TRBJ2-3; D might be TRBD2 (5 bases). The germline V and J ends were trimmed by 6 bases and 0 bases, with 13 bases remaining between them. Germline V CDR1 and CDR2: LGHNA, YSLEER. The CDR3 runs to 15 residues. The CDR3 sequence: CASSEGGSSTDTQYF. The CDR3, as DNA: TGCGCCAGCAGTGAGGGCGGTTCTAGCACAGATACGCAGTATTTT.

The CDR3 bases are TGCGCCAGCAGCTTGGGAGAGGGGGCGAGCACAGATACGCAGTATTTT. It is translated as CASSLGEGASTDTQYF. V is TRBV5-1 and J is TRBJ2-3; TRBD1 matches 7 bases. V dropped 0 bases and J dropped 0; count of bases not matched to a gene: 4. CDR3 length: 16 residues. Germline CDR1 reads SGHRS; CDR2 reads YFSETQ.

The chain has TRBV14 and TRBJ2-1; the D is unclear. Per germline, CDR1 SGHDN and CDR2 FVKESK. This CDR3 spans 12 amino acids. Trimming stripped 1 base from V and 7 bases from J, with 5 bases between. This CDR3 is CASSQARNEQFF. The CDR3 region has the DNA TGTGCCAGCAGCCAAGCGCGAAATGAGCAGTTCTTC.

V usage is TRBV14 and J usage is TRBJ2-7; 9 bases line up with TRBD2. The germline V gene encodes CDR1 SGHDN and CDR2 FVKESK. The V and J ends lost 4 bases and 0 bases, in that order; junction bases with no gene match: 4. The CDR3 is 15 amino acids. The CDR3 loop reads CASSPLAGPSYEQYF. The CDR3 DNA follows: TGTGCCAGCAGCCCCCTAGCGGGACCCTCCTACGAGCAGTACTTC.

The chain employs TRBV30 and TRBJ2-3; D may be TRBD2 (6 bases). This CDR3 region has 14 residues. Deletions cut 5 bases from V and 1 base from J, with 13 bases between. Germline V gene sequence: CDR1 GTSNPN, CDR2 SVGIG (reference sequence). The CDR3 DNA sequence: TGTGCCTGGGGGACTTACGGTGGCACAGATACGCAGTATTTT. Encoded protein: CAWGTYGGTDTQYF.

This clone was detected only once. CDR3: CASSTFQGASGSPLHF. CDR3 DNA sequence: TGTGCCAGCAGCACCTTCCAGGGGGCCAGCGGTTCACCCCTCCACTTT. The chain carries TRBV7-2 and TRBJ1-6; TRBD1 aligns across 8 bases. CDR1 SGHTA and CDR2 FQGNSA come from the germline V gene. The CDR3 is made up of 16 amino acids. Trimming at V came to 5 bases and at J to 9 bases, leaving 12 bases not matched to a gene.

The CDR3 region is CASRPGQGPGQPQHF. Written as DNA, the CDR3 is TGTGCCAGCAGACCGGGACAGGGTCCTGGTCAGCCCCAGCATTTT. The chain combines TRBV6-1 with TRBJ1-5, with 9 bases aligning to TRBD1. Germline-derived CDR1 and CDR2 are MNHNS and SASEGT. This CDR3 region has 15 residues. V shed 6 bases, J shed 6 bases, and the junction held 9 bases outside the gene matches.

In its sample, this clone was seen a few times. The V gene is TRBV6-1, the J gene TRBJ2-6, with TRBD1 identical over 7 bases. Germline trimming cut 3 bases from V and 2 bases from J; bases unmatched to any gene: 1. Germline V gene sequence: CDR1 MNHNS, CDR2 SASEGT. This CDR3 is 15 amino acids long. The CDR3 spells CASSDDRAGANVLTF. CDR3 nucleotides: TGTGCCAGCAGTGATGACAGGGCTGGGGCCAACGTCCTGACTTTC.

This sequence joins TRBV15 and TRBJ1-2; D remains unclear. Trimming left V 3 bases short and J 8 bases short, with 19 bases between. The CDR3 is 15 residues long. The V gene's germline CDR1 is LNHNV and CDR2 YYDKDF (reference sequence). CDR3 sequence reads: CATSRDLLRGNGYTF. In nucleotides, the CDR3 is TGTGCCACCAGCAGGGACCTTCTCAGAGGGAACGGCTACACCTTC.

V usage is TRBV27 and J usage is TRBJ2-7, with D perhaps matching TRBD1 (5 bases). The V and J ends lost 5 bases and 1 base respectively, with 15 bases between them. The CDR3 runs 15 residues. From germline, CDR1 is MNHEY and CDR2 SMNVEV (reference sequence). Here the CDR3 DNA reads TGTGCCAGCAGTAAGACAGCAGACTTTTCCTACGAGCAGTACTTC. It is translated as CASSKTADFSYEQYF.

This clone appeared a few times. The rearrangement uses TRBV10-3 and TRBJ1-1; D perhaps matches TRBD1 (6 bases). Per germline, CDR1 ENHRY and CDR2 SYGVKD. The CDR3 runs 16 residues. Deletions cut 2 bases from V and 5 bases from J, with 18 bases between. This CDR3 reads CAISERAGDANTEAFF. The CDR3 region has the DNA TGTGCCATCAGTGAGAGGGCAGGGGACGCCAATACTGAAGCTTTCTTT.

This clone was found once. The genes are TRBV28 and TRBJ2-1; tentatively, D is TRBD2 (5 bases). The CDR3 loop spans 14 amino acids. The V end was cut by 10 bases, the J end by 0 bases, with 13 bases between. Germline CDR1 and CDR2: MDHEN and SYDVKM. CDR3 DNA: TGTGCCACTCTCCTCAGCGGCTCCTACAATGAGCAGTTCTTC. This sequence encodes CATLLSGSYNEQFF.

The rearrangement joins TRBV6-1 to TRBJ1-2; no definite D call. The V and J ends lost 7 bases and 4 bases respectively, with 13 bases between them. Germline V gene lookup returns CDR1 MNHNS and CDR2 SASEGT. CDR3 length equals 13 residues. The CDR3 is CASNDPGSYGYTF. As DNA, the CDR3 is TGTGCCAGCAATGACCCCGGGAGCTATGGCTACACCTTC.